The 26 T cell receptor beta chains listed next were all sequenced from one sample in a study of shared clonotypes between healthy human individuals. Sequencing used immunoSEQ multiplex PCR; TCRdb keeps in-frame clones, though not all of them. The top ten hold over 1.3% of the sample, which has over a million clones, more than 60% seen once. Source material: memory CD4+ T cells sorted from blood. Regarding subset: CD45RA-negative fraction. The receptors here all came from a man aged 18 to 30 in good health.

J is TRBJ1-2 and V is TRBV6-1; 7 bases fit TRBD1. The germline gives CDR1 MNHNS, CDR2 SASEGT. The CDR3 spans 12 residues. With 10 bases clipped from V and 4 bases from J, the junction kept 6 bases outside the gene matches. The CDR3 sequence: CAIRGGGYGYTF. CDR3 nucleotides: TGTGCCATCAGGGGGGGTGGCTATGGCTACACCTTC.

The rearrangement uses TRBV6-1 and TRBJ1-5, with no clear D. Germline V lookup: CDR1 MNHNS, CDR2 SASEGT. Trimming took 4 bases from V and 0 from J, leaving 10 bases between them. The CDR3 covers 15 residues. In DNA, the CDR3 is TGTGCCAGCAGTGGAACAGACTATAGCAATCAGCCCCAGCATTTT. It is translated as CASSGTDYSNQPQHF.

This clone was recorded a few times. The CDR3 nucleotides are TGTGCCAGCAGACCATACCCTGGACAGGGGAGCACCGGGGAGCTGTTTTTT. It translates to CASRPYPGQGSTGELFF. The chain has TRBV2 and TRBJ2-2; 9 positions agree with TRBD1. CDR3 length equals 17 residues. CDR1 is SNHLY, CDR2 FYNNEI, per germline. The V gene end was trimmed by 6 bases and the J gene end by 4 bases; junction bases not matched to a gene: 12. The complete variable domain, with remaining parts taken from reference TRBV2 and TRBJ2-2, reads EPEVTQTPSHQVTQMGQEVILRCVPISNHLYFYWYRQILGQKVEFLVSFYNNEISEKSEIFDDQFSVERPDGSNFTLKIRSTKLEDSAMYFCASRPYPGQGSTGELFFGEGSRLTVL.

The V gene is TRBV27, the J gene TRBJ1-2, with D possibly matching TRBD1 (5 bases). Looked up from germline, CDR1 is MNHEY and CDR2 is SMNVEV (reference sequence). The CDR3 loop spans 16 amino acids. V gave up 2 bases and J gave up 2 bases, with 15 bases separating them. The CDR3 DNA reads as TGTGCCAGCAGTTTAAGTTTGGGGCTGGGGAACTATGGCTACACCTTC. Its protein product is CASSLSLGLGNYGYTF.

The sample holds a few counts of this clone. The chain is built from TRBV18 and TRBJ1-1; a possible D gene is TRBD1 (5 bases). This CDR3 has 14 amino acids. Germline V gene lookup returns CDR1 KGHSH and CDR2 LQKENI. V dropped 2 bases and J dropped 2 bases, with 9 bases sitting between them. CDR3: CASSPKGSNTEAFF. CDR3 DNA sequence: TGTGCCAGCTCACCAAAGGGGTCTAACACTGAAGCTTTCTTT.

The chain recombines TRBV6-5 with TRBJ1-5; D gene ambiguous. Germline CDR1 and CDR2: MNHEY and SVGAGI. The CDR3 runs to 14 residues. V lost 6 bases and J lost 3, with 12 bases in between. The CDR3 bases are TGTGCCAGCAGAAGGTTAGATTCCAATCAGCCCCAGCATTTT. Its translation is CASRRLDSNQPQHF.

This clone has only one observation. The rearrangement links TRBV6-5 to TRBJ2-7; 9 nucleotides line up with TRBD1. The ends lost 5 bases at V and 3 bases at J; junction bases unmatched: 2. The CDR3 totals 13 residues. Germline values: CDR1 MNHEY, CDR2 SVGAGI. The CDR3 DNA reads TGTGCCAGCAGTCGGGACAGGGTCTACGAGCAGTACTTC. It translates to CASSRDRVYEQYF.

Here the CDR3 DNA reads TGTGCCAGCTCAACCACTAGCGGGGGCTCCTACGAGCAGTACTTC. This sequence encodes CASSTTSGGSYEQYF. J is TRBJ2-7 and V is TRBV18, with TRBD2 matching 11 bases. With V trimmed by 5 bases and J by 0 bases, 3 bases remained unmatched. Germline loops: CDR1 KGHSH, CDR2 LQKENI. The CDR3 contains 15 residues.

V is TRBV7-5 and J is TRBJ1-2. TRBV7-5 is a recognized pseudogene. This CDR3 spans 16 amino acids. CDR3 protein: CARSLRGRGLGYGYTF. In DNA form, the CDR3 reads TGTGCCAGAAGCTTAAGGGGCCGGGGTTTAGGCTATGGCTACACCTTC.

The J gene is TRBJ2-2, the V gene TRBV11-2; perhaps TRBD1 as D (6 bases). V was clipped by 2 bases and J by 1 base, with 11 bases between them. The germline V gene encodes CDR1 SGHAT and CDR2 FQNNGV. This CDR3 is built from 16 residues. The CDR3 DNA reads as TGTGCCAGCAGCTTAACGACAGGCAAGAACACCGGGGAGCTGTTTTTT. It codes for CASSLTTGKNTGELFF.

The V call is TRBV4-2, the J call TRBJ2-7; D is unresolved. Germline V gene sequence: CDR1 LGHNA, CDR2 YNFKEQ. The CDR3 is made up of 15 amino acids. The ends were cut back, 0 bases at V and 1 base at J, with 10 bases in the middle. Written as DNA, the CDR3 is TGTGCCAGCAGCCAAGAAGAAGGACCATCCTACGAGCAGTACTTC. Encoded protein: CASSQEEGPSYEQYF.

The V and J genes are TRBV6-4 and TRBJ2-2; D gene uncertain. The CDR3 runs to 14 residues. Germline V gene sequence: CDR1 MRHNA, CDR2 SNTAGT. The germline V and J ends were trimmed by 6 bases and 6 bases, with 14 bases remaining between them. CDR3 residues: CASSKNPPAGELFF. The CDR3 bases are TGTGCCAGCAGCAAAAACCCCCCCGCCGGGGAGCTGTTTTTT.

Remarks on this clone: Other nucleotide sequences from this sample produce the same CDR3. The rearrangement joins TRBV5-1 to TRBJ2-7; 11 bases align to TRBD1. This CDR3 is 13 amino acids long. Germline V lookup: CDR1 SGHRS, CDR2 YFSETQ. After removal of 7 bases from V and 3 bases from J, the junction contained 3 bases not matched to a gene. CDR3 in DNA: TGCGCCAGCTCCGGGACAGGGGGCTACGAGCAGTACTTC. Its translation is CASSGTGGYEQYF.

V is TRBV5-4 and J is TRBJ2-4; D not resolved. The CDR3 is 11 amino acids. CDR1 and CDR2 (germline): SGHNT, YYREEE (reference sequence). Trimming took off 4 bases at V and 12 bases at J, with 11 bases between the two ends. CDR3 coding DNA: TGTGCCAGCAGCCTAGGTTACGATCAGTACTTC. This translates into CASSLGYDQYF. The variable domain in full, completed from reference TRBV5-4 and TRBJ2-4, reads ETGVTQSPTHLIKTRGQQVTLRCSSQSGHNTVSWYQQALGQGPQFIFQYYREEENGRGNFPPRFSGLQFPNYSSELNVNALELDDSALYLCASSLGYDQYFGAGTRLSVL.

This chain links TRBV5-6 with TRBJ1-2, with 8 bases matching TRBD1. After removal of 2 bases from V and 3 bases from J, the junction contained 12 bases not matched to a gene. Germline-derived CDR1 and CDR2 are SGHDT and YYEEEE. The CDR3 loop spans 17 amino acids. The CDR3 nucleotides are TGTGCCAGCAGCTTTTTCCAGGGGGCTATAGTCTACTATGGCTACACCTTC. Amino acids: CASSFFQGAIVYYGYTF.

The sample holds a few counts of this clone. The chain couples TRBV10-2 to TRBJ1-5; 7 nucleotides match TRBD1. The J segment lost 4 bases and the V segment lost 8 bases, leaving 5 bases of the junction unmatched. Germline CDR1 reads WSHSY; CDR2 reads SAAADI. The CDR3 runs 13 residues. CDR3: CASGEQGNQPQHF. Written as DNA, the CDR3 is TGCGCCAGCGGGGAACAGGGGAATCAGCCCCAGCATTTT.

The genes are TRBV18 and TRBJ1-6; D not resolved. V lost 3 bases and J 9 bases, leaving 15 bases between the germline ends. Germline CDR1 reads KGHSH; CDR2 reads LQKENI. This CDR3 comprises 15 residues. The CDR3 DNA is TGTGCCAGCTCACCGGGGTCGGGGATAGGTTCACCCCTCCACTTT. Protein: CASSPGSGIGSPLHF. Drawing the rest from reference TRBV18 and TRBJ1-6, the complete variable domain is NAGVMQNPRHLVRRRGQEARLRCSPMKGHSHVYWYRQLPEEGLKFMVYLQKENIIDESGMPKERFSAEFPKEGPSILRIQQVVRGDSAAYFCASSPGSGIGSPLHFGNGTRLTVT.

The chain carries TRBV14 and TRBJ2-1; D is unclear. The CDR3 contains 13 residues. Germline CDR1 and CDR2: SGHDN and FVKESK. The ends were cut back, 1 base at V and 10 bases at J, with 11 bases in the middle. CDR3 DNA sequence: TGTGCCAGCAGCCAAGCTCGCTTGGGGGAGCAGTTCTTC. The encoded protein is CASSQARLGEQFF.

This chain uses TRBV10-3 with TRBJ2-2, with D perhaps TRBD1 or TRBD2 (5 bases each). This CDR3 is 13 amino acids long. The ends were cut back, 7 bases at V and 7 bases at J, with 13 bases in the middle. The V gene's germline CDR1 is ENHRY and CDR2 SYGVKD. The CDR3 sequence: CAITQWDDGELFF. Written as DNA, the CDR3 is TGTGCCATCACCCAATGGGACGACGGGGAGCTGTTTTTT.

Notes on this clone: The same CDR3 can be traced to other DNA sequences in this sample. This sequence joins TRBV28 and TRBJ1-4; tentative D call: TRBD1 (6 bases). Germline V gives CDR1 MDHEN, CDR2 SYDVKM. The V end lost 8 bases, the J end lost 1 base, and 8 bases lay between the germline ends. The CDR3 length is 13 residues. The CDR3 reads CASGGGTNEKLFF. The CDR3 DNA follows: TGTGCCAGCGGGGGCGGAACTAATGAAAAACTGTTTTTT.

The chain carries TRBV5-1 and TRBJ2-4; a possible D gene is TRBD2 (6 bases). Trimming removed 4 bases from V and 0 bases from J, with 14 bases in between. The CDR3 is 16 amino acids. Germline CDR1 SGHRS, CDR2 YFSETQ. The CDR3 bases are TGCGCCAGCAGCCCGGGACTTATTCTAGCCAAAAACATTCAGTACTTC. Its translation is CASSPGLILAKNIQYF.

The rearrangement links TRBV7-9 to TRBJ1-3; no firm D call. Trimming cost V 6 bases and J 4 bases, with 10 bases left between them. This CDR3 has 13 residues. CDR1 is SEHNR, CDR2 FQNEAQ, per germline (reference sequence). The CDR3 DNA reads as TGTGCCAGCAGTCTAGGAGAGGGAAACACCATATATTTT. Its translation is CASSLGEGNTIYF.

The V call is TRBV19, the J call TRBJ1-2; no reliable D call. Trimming stripped 0 bases from V and 5 bases from J, with 1 base between. CDR1 and CDR2 from the germline V gene are LNHDA and SQIVND (reference sequence). CDR3 length: 11 residues. DNA for the CDR3: TGTGCCAGTAGTATAGATTATGGCTACACCTTC. Protein sequence: CASSIDYGYTF. Full variable domain (outside the CDR3, taken from reference TRBV19 and TRBJ1-2): DGGITQSPKYLFRKEGQNVTLSCEQNLNHDAMYWYRQDPGQGLRLIYYSQIVNDFQKGDIAEGYSVSREKKESFPLTVTSAQKNPTAFYLCASSIDYGYTFGSGTRLTVV.

V gene TRBV19 combines with J gene TRBJ1-1; no firm D call. The CDR3 extends over 12 amino acids. Germline values: CDR1 LNHDA, CDR2 SQIVND (reference sequence). Trimming removed 6 bases from V and 5 bases from J, with 10 bases in between. CDR3 DNA sequence: TGTGCCAGTAGCAACGGACTGACTGAAGCTTTCTTT. This encodes CASSNGLTEAFF. Combining the CDR3 with reference TRBV19 and TRBJ1-1 gives the whole variable domain DGGITQSPKYLFRKEGQNVTLSCEQNLNHDAMYWYRQDPGQGLRLIYYSQIVNDFQKGDIAEGYSVSREKKESFPLTVTSAQKNPTAFYLCASSNGLTEAFFGQGTRLTVV.

The gene calls are TRBV2 and TRBJ2-5; 7 positions agree with TRBD2. From germline, CDR1 is SNHLY and CDR2 FYNNEI. The CDR3 contains 17 residues. V shed 3 bases and J 1 base; nucleotides not matched to a gene: 11. CDR3 region: CASSEGPSGGLQETQYF. For the CDR3, the DNA is TGTGCCAGCAGTGAGGGGCCTAGCGGAGGACTCCAAGAGACCCAGTACTTC.

The rearrangement uses TRBV4-1 and TRBJ2-7; D is uncertain. Germline V gene data show CDR1 as MGHRA and CDR2 as YSYEKL. The CDR3 is 15 residues long. Trimming took off 0 bases at V and 3 bases at J, with 12 bases between the two ends. CDR3: CASSQDQFSFYEQYF. CDR3 DNA: TGCGCCAGCAGCCAAGATCAATTCTCCTTCTACGAGCAGTACTTC.